The 9 T cell receptor beta chains listed next were all sequenced from one sample in a study of blood T cell repertoires in COVID-19. TCRdb keeps only in-frame clones here, not all; method: immunoSEQ multiplex PCR. The sample lists approximately 83,000 clones, 70% to 90% occurring once. Sequencing was done on a sample of peripheral blood. All receptors come from a man aged 65 to 79 with acute or convalescent COVID-19.

There are a few counts of this clone. The V and J genes are TRBV30 and TRBJ1-6; TRBD1 might be the D (6 bases). Trimming took off 5 bases at V and 3 bases at J, with 17 bases between the two ends. Germline V gene sequence: CDR1 GTSNPN, CDR2 SVGIG (reference sequence). There are 16 residues in the CDR3. CDR3 loop: CAWLQGPRNYNSPLHF. CDR3 coding DNA: TGTGCCTGGTTGCAGGGGCCCCGAAACTATAATTCACCCCTCCACTTT. The full variable domain, its missing parts supplied by reference TRBV30 and TRBJ1-6, is SQTIHQWPATLVQPVGSPLSLECTVEGTSNPNLYWYRQAAGRGLQLLFYSVGIGQISSEVPQNLSASRPQDRQFILSSKKLLLSDSGFYLCAWLQGPRNYNSPLHFGNGTRLTVT.

This chain uses TRBV4-3 with TRBJ1-1; TRBD1 might be the D (5 bases). The germline CDR1 and CDR2 sequences are LGHNA and YSLEER. The CDR3 spans 14 residues. V was clipped by 0 bases and J by 7 bases, with 12 bases between them. The DNA for the CDR3 is TGCGCCAGCAGCCAAGAGGGGGGAACAGGTGAAGCTTTCTTT. This encodes CASSQEGGTGEAFF.

This clone was picked up one time. The CDR3: CASSLQTYNSPLHF. The CDR3 DNA sequence: TGTGCCAGCAGCTTACAAACCTATAATTCACCCCTCCACTTT. The V gene is TRBV5-4, the J gene TRBJ1-6; D is unclear. Trimming took 2 bases from V and 2 from J, leaving 5 bases between them. CDR3 length equals 14 residues. CDR1 is SGHNT, CDR2 YYREEE, per germline (reference sequence).

The chain is built from TRBV7-9 and TRBJ1-4; TRBD1 might be the D (6 bases). Germline V gene data show CDR1 as SEHNR and CDR2 as FQNEAQ (reference sequence). This CDR3 has 14 residues. The V end lost 4 bases, the J end lost 3 bases, and 9 bases lay between the germline ends. In DNA form, the CDR3 reads TGTGCCAGCAGCTCTTCAGGGGCTAATGAAAAACTGTTTTTT. Its protein is CASSSSGANEKLFF.

The count of this clone is one. The J gene is TRBJ1-1, the V gene TRBV3-1 (or the pseudogene TRBV3-2); tentatively, D is TRBD1 (6 bases). Trimming removed 2 bases at V and 1 base at J, with 11 bases between. From germline, CDR1 is LGHDT and CDR2 YNNKEL (reference sequence). The CDR3 sequence is 15 residues long. The CDR3 DNA reads as TGTGCCAGCAGCCAACATGGGACAACGAACACTGAAGCTTTCTTT. It translates to CASSQHGTTNTEAFF.

The V gene is TRBV2, the J gene TRBJ2-6; D uncertain. This CDR3 is 15 amino acids long. Per germline, CDR1 SNHLY and CDR2 FYNNEI. Between the trimmed V and J ends, which lost 7 bases and 0 bases, there was a span of 10 bases. The CDR3 nucleotides are TGTGCCAGCAAGCCGCCTTACTCTGGGGCCAACGTCCTGACTTTC. Protein: CASKPPYSGANVLTF.

This clone has just a few counts. The genes are TRBV3-1 (or the pseudogene TRBV3-2) and TRBJ1-1; the D is unclear. V lost 3 bases to trimming and J lost 7 bases, with 6 bases between them. The germline V gene has CDR1 LGHDT and CDR2 YNNKEL (reference sequence). There are 11 residues in the CDR3. CDR3 DNA sequence: TGTGCCAGCAGCCATGAGGGTGAAGCTTTCTTT. Its translation is CASSHEGEAFF.

The CDR3 coding sequence is TGCAGCGTGACAGTCACAGGGAGAAACACTGAAGCTTTCTTT. Its translation: CSVTVTGRNTEAFF. V usage is TRBV29-1 and J usage is TRBJ1-1; a weak D match, TRBD1 (6 bases). The CDR3 contains 14 residues. Germline lookup yields CDR1 SQVTM and CDR2 ANQGSEA. V gave up 6 bases and J gave up 2 bases, with 16 bases separating them.

This clone occurred a few times. The chain combines TRBV19 with TRBJ1-1, with D possibly being TRBD1 (5 bases). Germline assignment: CDR1 LNHDA and CDR2 SQIVND (reference sequence). The CDR3 sequence is 14 residues long. The ends were cut back, 7 bases at V and 2 bases at J, with 14 bases in the middle. The DNA of the CDR3 is TGTGCCAGTATTCGTGGGGGGAAAAACACTGAAGCTTTCTTT. Protein product: CASIRGGKNTEAFF.